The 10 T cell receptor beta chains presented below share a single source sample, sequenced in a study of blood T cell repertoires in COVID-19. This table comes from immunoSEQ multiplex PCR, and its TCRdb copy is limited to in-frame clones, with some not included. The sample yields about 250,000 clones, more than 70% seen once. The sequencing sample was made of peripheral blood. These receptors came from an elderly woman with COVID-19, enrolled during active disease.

The CDR3 coding sequence is TGTGCCATCAGTGAGGCTAGCGGGGGCACCGGGGAGCTGTTTTTT. It specifies CAISEASGGTGELFF. The chain carries TRBV10-3 and TRBJ2-2; 10 bases line up with TRBD2. CDR3 length: 15 residues. J gave up 4 bases and V 2 bases, and 1 base lay outside the gene matches. Germline lookup yields CDR1 ENHRY and CDR2 SYGVKD.

CDR3 sequence (DNA): TGTGCCAGCAGTGGCGAAGGGGGAGCTAACTATGGCTACACCTTC. This translates into CASSGEGGANYGYTF. The chain uses TRBV2 and TRBJ1-2, with D possibly matching TRBD1 (6 bases). The CDR3 contains 15 residues. Trimming left V 4 bases short and J 0 bases short, with 12 bases between. Germline V lookup: CDR1 SNHLY, CDR2 FYNNEI.

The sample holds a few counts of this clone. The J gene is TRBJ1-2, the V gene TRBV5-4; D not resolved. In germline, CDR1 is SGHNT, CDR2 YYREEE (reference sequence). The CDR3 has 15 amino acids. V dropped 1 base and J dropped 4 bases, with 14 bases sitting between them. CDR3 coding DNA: TGTGCCAGCAGCTTGTATGGTACTACGACCTATGGCTACACCTTC. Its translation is CASSLYGTTTYGYTF.

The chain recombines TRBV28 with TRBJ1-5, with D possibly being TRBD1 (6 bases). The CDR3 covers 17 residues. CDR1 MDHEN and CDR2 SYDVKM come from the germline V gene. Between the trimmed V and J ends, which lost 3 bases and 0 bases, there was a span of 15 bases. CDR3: CASSFWGHMISNQPQHF. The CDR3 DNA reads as TGTGCCAGCAGTTTTTGGGGACACATGATTAGCAATCAGCCCCAGCATTTT.

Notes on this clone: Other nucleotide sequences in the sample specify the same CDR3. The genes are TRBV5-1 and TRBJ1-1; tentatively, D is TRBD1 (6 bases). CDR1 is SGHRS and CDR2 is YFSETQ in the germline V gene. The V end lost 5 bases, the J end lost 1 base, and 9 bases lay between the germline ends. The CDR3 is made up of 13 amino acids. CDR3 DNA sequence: TGCGCCAGCAGTGAACAGGGGAACACTGAAGCTTTCTTT. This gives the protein CASSEQGNTEAFF.

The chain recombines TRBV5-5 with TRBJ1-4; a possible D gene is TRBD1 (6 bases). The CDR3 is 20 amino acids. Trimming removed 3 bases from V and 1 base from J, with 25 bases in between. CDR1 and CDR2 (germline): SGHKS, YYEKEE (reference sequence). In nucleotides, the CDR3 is TGTGCCAGCAGCTCAAGCTGGACAGCAGGCTATATGGGAACTAATGAAAAACTGTTTTTT. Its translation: CASSSSWTAGYMGTNEKLFF.

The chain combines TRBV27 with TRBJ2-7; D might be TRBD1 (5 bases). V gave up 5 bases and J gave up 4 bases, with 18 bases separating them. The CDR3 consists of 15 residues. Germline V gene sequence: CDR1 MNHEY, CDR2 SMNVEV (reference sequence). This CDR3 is CASSAAWGLGYEQYV. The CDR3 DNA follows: TGTGCCAGCAGTGCCGCTTGGGGCCTCGGGTACGAGCAGTACGTC.

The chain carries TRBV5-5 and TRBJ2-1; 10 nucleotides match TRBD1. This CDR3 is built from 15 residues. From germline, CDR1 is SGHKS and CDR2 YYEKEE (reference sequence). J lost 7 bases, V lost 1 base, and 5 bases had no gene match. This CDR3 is CASSLLGTGVNEQFF. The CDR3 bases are TGTGCCAGCAGCTTGTTAGGGACAGGGGTGAATGAGCAGTTCTTC.

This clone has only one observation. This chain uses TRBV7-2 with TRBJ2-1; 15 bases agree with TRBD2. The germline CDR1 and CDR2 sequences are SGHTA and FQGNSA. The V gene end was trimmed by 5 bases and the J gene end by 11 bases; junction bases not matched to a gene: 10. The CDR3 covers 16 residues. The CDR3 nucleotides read TGTGCCAGCAGCCCCCCGGGACTAGCGGGGGGAAGTCAGCAGTTCTTC. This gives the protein CASSPPGLAGGSQQFF.

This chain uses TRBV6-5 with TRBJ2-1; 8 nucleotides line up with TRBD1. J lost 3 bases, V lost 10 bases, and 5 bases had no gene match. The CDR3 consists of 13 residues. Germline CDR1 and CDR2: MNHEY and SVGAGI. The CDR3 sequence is CATQTGDYNEQFF. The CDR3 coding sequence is TGTGCCACCCAGACAGGGGACTACAATGAGCAGTTCTTC.